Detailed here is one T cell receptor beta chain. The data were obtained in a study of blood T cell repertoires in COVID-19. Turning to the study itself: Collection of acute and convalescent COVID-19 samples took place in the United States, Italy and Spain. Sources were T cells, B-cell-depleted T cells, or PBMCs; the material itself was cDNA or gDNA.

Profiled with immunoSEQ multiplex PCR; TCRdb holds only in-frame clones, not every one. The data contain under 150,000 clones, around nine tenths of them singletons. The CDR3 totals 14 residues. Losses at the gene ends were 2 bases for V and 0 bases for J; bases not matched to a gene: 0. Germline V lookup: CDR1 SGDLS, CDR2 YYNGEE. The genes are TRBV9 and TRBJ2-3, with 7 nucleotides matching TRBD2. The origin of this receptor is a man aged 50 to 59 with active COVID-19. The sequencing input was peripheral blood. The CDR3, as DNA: TGTGCCAGCAGCGTGCGGGAGAGCACAGATACGCAGTATTTT. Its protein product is CASSVRESTDTQYF.